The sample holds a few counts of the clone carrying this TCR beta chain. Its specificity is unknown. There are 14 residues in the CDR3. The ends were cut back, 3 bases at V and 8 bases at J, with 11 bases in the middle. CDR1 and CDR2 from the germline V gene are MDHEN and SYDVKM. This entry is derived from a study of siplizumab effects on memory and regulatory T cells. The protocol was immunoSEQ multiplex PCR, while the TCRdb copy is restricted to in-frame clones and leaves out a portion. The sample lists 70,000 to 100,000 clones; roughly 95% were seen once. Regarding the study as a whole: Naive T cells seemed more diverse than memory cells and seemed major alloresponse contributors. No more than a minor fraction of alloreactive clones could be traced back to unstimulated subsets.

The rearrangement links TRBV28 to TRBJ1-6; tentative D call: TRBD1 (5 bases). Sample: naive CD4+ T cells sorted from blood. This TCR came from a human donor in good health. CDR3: CASSLAQGYSPLHF. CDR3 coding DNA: TGTGCCAGCAGTTTGGCGCAGGGATATTCACCCCTCCACTTT.